One sample yielded the 5 T cell receptor beta chains listed below, sequenced in a study of blood T cell repertoires in COVID-19. Here immunoSEQ multiplex PCR was the method, and the copy in TCRdb shows in-frame clones only, minus some. This repertoire shows 100,000 to 150,000 clones, roughly 88% found once; its top ten account for about a tenth. The sequenced sample was peripheral blood. Every receptor here comes from a middle-aged man with acute or convalescent COVID-19.

The rearrangement links TRBV4-1 to TRBJ2-7, with TRBD1 matching over 7 bases. The V gene's germline CDR1 is MGHRA and CDR2 YSYEKL. There are 14 residues in the CDR3. V lost 4 bases, J lost 5 bases, and 8 bases stayed unmatched. CDR3 DNA: TGCGCCAGCAGCCGGTCTTCGGACAGGAACGAGCAGTACTTC. It yields the protein CASSRSSDRNEQYF.

A remark on this clone: Other DNA sequences in the same sample also yield this CDR3. This chain uses TRBV18 with TRBJ1-2, with a possible D match to TRBD1 (6 bases). The CDR3 runs to 13 residues. Trimming took off 3 bases at V and 2 bases at J, with 7 bases between the two ends. The germline V gene encodes CDR1 KGHSH and CDR2 LQKENI. The CDR3 is CASSPDRNYGYTF. The CDR3 nucleotides are TGTGCCAGCTCACCCGACAGGAACTATGGCTACACCTTC.

The rearrangement uses TRBV7-9 and TRBJ1-2; the match to TRBD1 covers 7 bases. This CDR3 is 13 amino acids long. Trimming removed 3 bases from V and 7 bases from J; junction bases left unmatched: 5. The germline V gene has CDR1 SEHNR and CDR2 FQNEAQ (reference sequence). In DNA form, the CDR3 reads TGTGCCAGCAGCTTCTACAGGGGCGCTGGCTACACCTTC. Translating gives CASSFYRGAGYTF.

The chain is built from TRBV28 and TRBJ1-6, with 7 bases matching TRBD1. Germline assignment: CDR1 MDHEN and CDR2 SYDVKM. V shed 8 bases, J shed 7 bases, and the junction held 11 bases outside the gene matches. CDR3 length equals 15 residues. The CDR3 DNA reads as TGTGCCAGCCTCGTGGCGGGACAGAAGAATTCACCCCTCCACTTT. Encoded protein: CASLVAGQKNSPLHF.

The rearrangement uses TRBV29-1 and TRBJ2-5; TRBD2 matches 7 bases. Germline CDR1 SQVTM, CDR2 ANQGSEA. V gave up 7 bases and J gave up 5 bases; unmatched junction bases: 7. The CDR3 is 12 amino acids. CDR3 sequence reads: CSAGLGRETQYF. CDR3 DNA sequence: TGCAGCGCAGGACTAGGGCGGGAGACCCAGTACTTC.